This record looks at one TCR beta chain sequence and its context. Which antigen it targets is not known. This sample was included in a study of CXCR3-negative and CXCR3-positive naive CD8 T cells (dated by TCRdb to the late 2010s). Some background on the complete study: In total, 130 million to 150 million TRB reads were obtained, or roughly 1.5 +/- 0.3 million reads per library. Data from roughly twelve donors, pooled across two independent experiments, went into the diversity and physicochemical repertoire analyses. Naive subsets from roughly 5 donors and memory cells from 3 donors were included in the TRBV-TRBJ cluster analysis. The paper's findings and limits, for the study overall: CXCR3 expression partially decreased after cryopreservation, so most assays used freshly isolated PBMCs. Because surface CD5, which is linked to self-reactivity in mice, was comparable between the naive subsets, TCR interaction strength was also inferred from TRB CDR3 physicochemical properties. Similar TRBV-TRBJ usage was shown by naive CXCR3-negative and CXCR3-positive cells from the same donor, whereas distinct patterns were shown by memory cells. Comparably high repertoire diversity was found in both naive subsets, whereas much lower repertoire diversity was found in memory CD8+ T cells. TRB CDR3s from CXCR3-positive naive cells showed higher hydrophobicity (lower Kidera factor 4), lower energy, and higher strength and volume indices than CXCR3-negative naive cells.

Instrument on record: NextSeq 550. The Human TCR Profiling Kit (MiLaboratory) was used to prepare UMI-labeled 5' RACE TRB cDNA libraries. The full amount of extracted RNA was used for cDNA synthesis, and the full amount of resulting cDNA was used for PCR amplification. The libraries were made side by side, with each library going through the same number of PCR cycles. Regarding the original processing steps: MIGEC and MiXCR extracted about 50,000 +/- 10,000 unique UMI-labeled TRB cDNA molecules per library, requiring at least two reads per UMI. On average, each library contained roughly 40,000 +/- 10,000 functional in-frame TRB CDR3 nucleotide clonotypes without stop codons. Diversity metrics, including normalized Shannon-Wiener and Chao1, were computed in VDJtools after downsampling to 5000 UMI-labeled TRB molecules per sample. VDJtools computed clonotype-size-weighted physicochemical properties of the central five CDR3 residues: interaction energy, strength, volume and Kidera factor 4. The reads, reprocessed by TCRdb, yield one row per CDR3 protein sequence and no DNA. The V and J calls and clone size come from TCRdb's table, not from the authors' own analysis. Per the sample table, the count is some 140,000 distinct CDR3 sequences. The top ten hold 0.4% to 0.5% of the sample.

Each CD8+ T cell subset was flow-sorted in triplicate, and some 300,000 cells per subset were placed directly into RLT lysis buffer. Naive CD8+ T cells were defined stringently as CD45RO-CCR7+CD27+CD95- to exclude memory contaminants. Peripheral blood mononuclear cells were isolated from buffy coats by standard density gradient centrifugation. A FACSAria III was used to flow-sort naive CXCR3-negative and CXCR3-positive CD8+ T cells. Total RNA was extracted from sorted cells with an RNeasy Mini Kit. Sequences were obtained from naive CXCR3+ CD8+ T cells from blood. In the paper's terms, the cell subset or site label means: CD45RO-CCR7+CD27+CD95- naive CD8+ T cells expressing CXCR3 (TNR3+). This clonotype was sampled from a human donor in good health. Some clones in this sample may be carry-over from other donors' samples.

The encoded CDR3 is CASSSISTRNTIYF. Here the chain combines TRBV7-8 and TRBJ1-3. The CDR3 spans 14 residues, from the cysteine through the phenylalanine. No DNA has been recorded. The germline V gene sets CDR1 to SGHVS and CDR2 to FQNEAQ.